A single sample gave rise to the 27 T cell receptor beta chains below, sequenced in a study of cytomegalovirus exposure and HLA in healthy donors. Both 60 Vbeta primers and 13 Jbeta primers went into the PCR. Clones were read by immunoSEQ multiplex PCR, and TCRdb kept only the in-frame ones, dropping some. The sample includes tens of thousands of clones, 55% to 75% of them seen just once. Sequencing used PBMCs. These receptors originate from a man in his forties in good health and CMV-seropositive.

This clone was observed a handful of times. CDR3 amino acids: CSVEAETGELFF. The CDR3 DNA reads TGCAGCGTTGAAGCGGAGACCGGGGAGCTGTTTTTT. V gene TRBV29-1 combines with J gene TRBJ2-2; D unresolved. This CDR3 comprises 12 residues. Trimming took off 1 base at V and 5 bases at J, with 5 bases between the two ends. Per the germline V gene, CDR1 is SQVTM and CDR2 is ANQGSEA.

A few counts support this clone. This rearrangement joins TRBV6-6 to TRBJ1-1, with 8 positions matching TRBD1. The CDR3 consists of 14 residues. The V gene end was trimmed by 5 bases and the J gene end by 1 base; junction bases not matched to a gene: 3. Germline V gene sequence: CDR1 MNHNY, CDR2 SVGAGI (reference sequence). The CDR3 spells CASSNRGRNTEAFF. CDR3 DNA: TGTGCCAGCAGTAACAGGGGGAGGAACACTGAAGCTTTCTTT.

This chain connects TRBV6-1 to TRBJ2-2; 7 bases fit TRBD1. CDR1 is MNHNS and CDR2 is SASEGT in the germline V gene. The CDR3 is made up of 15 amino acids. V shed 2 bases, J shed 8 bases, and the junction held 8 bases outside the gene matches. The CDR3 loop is CASSEIRGPGGELFF. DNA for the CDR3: TGTGCCAGCAGTGAAATAAGGGGGCCGGGAGGGGAGCTGTTTTTT.

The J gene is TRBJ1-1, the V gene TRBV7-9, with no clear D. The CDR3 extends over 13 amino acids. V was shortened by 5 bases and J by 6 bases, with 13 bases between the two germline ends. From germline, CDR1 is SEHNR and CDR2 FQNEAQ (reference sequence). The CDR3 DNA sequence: TGTGCCAGCAGCCCTCCGTTTGGGCCTGAAGCTTTCTTT. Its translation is CASSPPFGPEAFF.

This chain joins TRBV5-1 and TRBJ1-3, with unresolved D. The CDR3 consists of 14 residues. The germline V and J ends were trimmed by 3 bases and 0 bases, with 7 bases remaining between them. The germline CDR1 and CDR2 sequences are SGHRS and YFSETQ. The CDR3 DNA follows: TGCGCCAGCAGCTCAAACACCTCTGGAAACACCATATATTTT. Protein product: CASSSNTSGNTIYF.

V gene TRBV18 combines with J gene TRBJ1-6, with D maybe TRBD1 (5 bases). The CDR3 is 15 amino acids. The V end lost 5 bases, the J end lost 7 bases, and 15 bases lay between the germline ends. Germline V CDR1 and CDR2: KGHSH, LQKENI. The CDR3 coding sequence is TGTGCCAGCTCAGCGACCGGGACTGAAAATTCACCCCTCCACTTT. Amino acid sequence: CASSATGTENSPLHF.

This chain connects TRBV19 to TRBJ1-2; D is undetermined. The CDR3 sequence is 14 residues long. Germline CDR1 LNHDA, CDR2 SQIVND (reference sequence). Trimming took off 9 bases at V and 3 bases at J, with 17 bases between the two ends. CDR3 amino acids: CASRRGGDDYGYTF. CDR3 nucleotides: TGTGCCAGCAGGCGGGGTGGGGATGACTATGGCTACACCTTC.

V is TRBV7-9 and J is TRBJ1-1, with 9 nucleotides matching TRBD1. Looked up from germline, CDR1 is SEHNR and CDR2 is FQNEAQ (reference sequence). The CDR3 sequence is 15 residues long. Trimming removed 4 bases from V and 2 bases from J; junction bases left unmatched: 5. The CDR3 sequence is CASSSYRGRNTEAFF. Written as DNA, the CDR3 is TGTGCCAGCAGCTCATACAGGGGGCGAAACACTGAAGCTTTCTTT.

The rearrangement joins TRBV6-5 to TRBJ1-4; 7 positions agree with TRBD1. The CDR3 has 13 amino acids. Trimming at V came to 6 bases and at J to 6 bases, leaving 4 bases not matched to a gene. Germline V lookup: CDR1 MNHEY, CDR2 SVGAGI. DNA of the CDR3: TGTGCCAGCAGCAGGACAGGCGATGAAAAACTGTTTTTT. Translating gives CASSRTGDEKLFF.

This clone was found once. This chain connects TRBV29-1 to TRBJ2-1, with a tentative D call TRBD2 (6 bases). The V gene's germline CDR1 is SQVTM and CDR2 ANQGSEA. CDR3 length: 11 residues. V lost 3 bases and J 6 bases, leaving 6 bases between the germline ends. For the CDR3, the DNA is TGCAGCGTTGAGGGGGGCAATGAGCAGTTCTTC. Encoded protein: CSVEGGNEQFF.

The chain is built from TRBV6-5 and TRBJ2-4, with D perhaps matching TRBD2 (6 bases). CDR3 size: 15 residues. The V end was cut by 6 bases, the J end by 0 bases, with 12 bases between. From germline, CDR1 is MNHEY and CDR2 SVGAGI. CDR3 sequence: CASSSGTLAKNIQYF. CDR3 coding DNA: TGTGCCAGCAGCTCCGGGACTTTAGCCAAAAACATTCAGTACTTC.

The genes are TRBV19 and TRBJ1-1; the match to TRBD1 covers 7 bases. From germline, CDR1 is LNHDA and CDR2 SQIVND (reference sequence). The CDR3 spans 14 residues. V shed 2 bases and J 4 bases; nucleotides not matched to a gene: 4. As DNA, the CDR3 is TGTGCCAGTAGTATAAGACAGGGCGGCACTGAAGCTTTCTTT. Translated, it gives CASSIRQGGTEAFF.

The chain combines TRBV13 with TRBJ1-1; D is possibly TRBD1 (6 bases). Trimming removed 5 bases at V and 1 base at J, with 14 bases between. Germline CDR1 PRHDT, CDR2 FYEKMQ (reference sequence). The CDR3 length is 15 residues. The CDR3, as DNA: TGTGCCAGCAGCCCCCATGGGGGCAGGAACACTGAAGCTTTCTTT. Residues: CASSPHGGRNTEAFF.

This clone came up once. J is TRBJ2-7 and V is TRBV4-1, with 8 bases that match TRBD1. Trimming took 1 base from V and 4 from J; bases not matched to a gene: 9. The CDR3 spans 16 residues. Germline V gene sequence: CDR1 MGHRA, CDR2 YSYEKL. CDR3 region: CASSQAQGGLYYEQYF. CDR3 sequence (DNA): TGCGCCAGCAGCCAAGCACAGGGGGGTCTCTATTACGAGCAGTACTTC.

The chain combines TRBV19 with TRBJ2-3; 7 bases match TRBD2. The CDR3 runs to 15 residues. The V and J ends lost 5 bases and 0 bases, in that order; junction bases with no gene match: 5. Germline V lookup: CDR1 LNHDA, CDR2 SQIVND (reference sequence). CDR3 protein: CASSQTSVSTDTQYF. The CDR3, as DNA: TGTGCCAGTAGTCAAACTAGCGTCAGCACAGATACGCAGTATTTT.

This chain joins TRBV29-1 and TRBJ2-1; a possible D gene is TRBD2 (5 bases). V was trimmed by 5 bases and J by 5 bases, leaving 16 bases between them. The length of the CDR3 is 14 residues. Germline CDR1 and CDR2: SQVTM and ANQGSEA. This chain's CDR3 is CSVRASQVHNEQFF. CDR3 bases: TGCAGCGTTAGGGCTAGCCAAGTCCACAATGAGCAGTTCTTC.

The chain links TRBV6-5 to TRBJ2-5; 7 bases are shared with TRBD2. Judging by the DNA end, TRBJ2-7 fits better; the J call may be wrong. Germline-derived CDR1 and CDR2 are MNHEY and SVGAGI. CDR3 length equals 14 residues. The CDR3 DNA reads TGTGCCAGCAGTTACCCGGGGGGCTCCTACGAGCAGTACTTC. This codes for CASSYPGGSYEQYF.

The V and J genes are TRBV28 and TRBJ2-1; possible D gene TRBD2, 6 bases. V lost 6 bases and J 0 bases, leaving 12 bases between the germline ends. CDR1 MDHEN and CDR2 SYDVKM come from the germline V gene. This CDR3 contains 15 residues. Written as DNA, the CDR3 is TGTGCCAGCAGGGAGGGACTGAGCTCCTACAATGAGCAGTTCTTC. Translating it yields CASREGLSSYNEQFF.

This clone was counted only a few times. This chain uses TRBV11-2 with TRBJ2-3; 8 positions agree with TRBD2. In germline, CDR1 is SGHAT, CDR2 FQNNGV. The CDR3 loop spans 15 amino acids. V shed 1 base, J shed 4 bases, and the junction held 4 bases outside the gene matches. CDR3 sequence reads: CASSLVGTRADTQYF. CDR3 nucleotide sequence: TGTGCCAGCAGCTTAGTGGGGACTAGGGCAGATACGCAGTATTTT. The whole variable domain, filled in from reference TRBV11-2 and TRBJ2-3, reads EAGVAQSPRYKIIEKRQSVAFWCNPISGHATLYWYQQILGQGPKLLIQFQNNGVVDDSQLPKDRFSAERLKGVDSTLKIQPAKLEDSAVYLCASSLVGTRADTQYFGPGTRLTVL.

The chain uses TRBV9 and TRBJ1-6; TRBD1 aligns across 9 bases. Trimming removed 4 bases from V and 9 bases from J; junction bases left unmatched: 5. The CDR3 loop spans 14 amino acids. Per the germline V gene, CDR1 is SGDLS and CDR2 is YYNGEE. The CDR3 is CASSTGQGTSPLHF. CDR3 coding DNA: TGTGCCAGCAGCACAGGACAGGGGACTTCACCCCTCCACTTT.

DNA of the CDR3: TGTGCCAGCAGCGGACTAGCGGGAGGACTAAGCTACGAGCAGTACTTC. Translating it yields CASSGLAGGLSYEQYF. The chain employs TRBV27 and TRBJ2-7; 14 bases agree with TRBD2. J was trimmed by 3 bases and V by 6 bases; bases with no gene match: 7. There are 16 residues in the CDR3. Looked up from germline, CDR1 is MNHEY and CDR2 is SMNVEV (reference sequence).

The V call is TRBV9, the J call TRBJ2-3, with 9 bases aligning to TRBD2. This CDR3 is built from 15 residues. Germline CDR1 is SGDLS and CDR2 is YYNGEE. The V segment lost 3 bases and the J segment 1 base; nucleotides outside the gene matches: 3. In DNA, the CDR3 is TGTGCCAGCAGCGGAATAGCGGGGGGCACAGATACGCAGTATTTT. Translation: CASSGIAGGTDTQYF.

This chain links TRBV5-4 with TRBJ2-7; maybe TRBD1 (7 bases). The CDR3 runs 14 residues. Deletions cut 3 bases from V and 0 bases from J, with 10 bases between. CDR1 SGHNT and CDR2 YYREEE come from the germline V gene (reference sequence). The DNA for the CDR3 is TGTGCCAGCAGCTGGAGGGACAGCTCCTACGAGCAGTACTTC. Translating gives CASSWRDSSYEQYF.

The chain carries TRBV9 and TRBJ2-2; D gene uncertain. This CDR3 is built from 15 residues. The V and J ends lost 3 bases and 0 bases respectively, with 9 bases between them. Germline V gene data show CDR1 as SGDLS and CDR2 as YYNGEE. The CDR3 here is CASSARLSNTGELFF. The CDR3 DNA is TGTGCCAGCAGCGCCCGACTCTCGAACACCGGGGAGCTGTTTTTT.

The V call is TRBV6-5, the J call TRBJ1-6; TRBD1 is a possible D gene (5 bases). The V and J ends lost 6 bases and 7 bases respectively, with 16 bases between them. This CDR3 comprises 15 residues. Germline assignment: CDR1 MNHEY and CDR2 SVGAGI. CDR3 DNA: TGTGCCAGCAGCCGCAAGACAGTGGGGAATTCACCCCTCCACTTT. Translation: CASSRKTVGNSPLHF.

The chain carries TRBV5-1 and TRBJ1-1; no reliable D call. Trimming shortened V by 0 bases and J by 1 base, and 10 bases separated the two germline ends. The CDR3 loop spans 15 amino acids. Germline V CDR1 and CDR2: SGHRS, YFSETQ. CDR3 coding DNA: TGCGCCAGCAGCTTGGAGCAGGCCTGGAACACTGAAGCTTTCTTT. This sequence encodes CASSLEQAWNTEAFF. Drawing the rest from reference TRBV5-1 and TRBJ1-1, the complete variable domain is KAGVTQTPRYLIKTRGQQVTLSCSPISGHRSVSWYQQTPGQGLQFLFEYFSETQRNKGNFPGRFSGRQFSNSRSEMNVSTLELGDSALYLCASSLEQAWNTEAFFGQGTRLTVV.

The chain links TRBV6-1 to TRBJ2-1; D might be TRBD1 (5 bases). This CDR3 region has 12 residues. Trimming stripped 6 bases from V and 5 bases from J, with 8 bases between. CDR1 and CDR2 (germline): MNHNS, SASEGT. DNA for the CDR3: TGTGCCAGCAGGCTAGGGGACAATGAGCAGTTCTTC. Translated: CASRLGDNEQFF.